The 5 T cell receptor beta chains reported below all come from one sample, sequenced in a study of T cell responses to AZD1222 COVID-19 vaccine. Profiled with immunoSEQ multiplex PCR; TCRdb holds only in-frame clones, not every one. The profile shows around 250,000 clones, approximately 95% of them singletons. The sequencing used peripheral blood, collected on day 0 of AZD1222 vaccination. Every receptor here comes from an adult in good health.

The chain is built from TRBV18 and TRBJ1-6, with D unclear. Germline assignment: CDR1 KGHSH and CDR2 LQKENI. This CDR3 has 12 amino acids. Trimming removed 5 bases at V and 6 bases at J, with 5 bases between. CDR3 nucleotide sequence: TGTGCCAGCTCAGCCCCTAATTCACCCCTCCACTTT. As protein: CASSAPNSPLHF.

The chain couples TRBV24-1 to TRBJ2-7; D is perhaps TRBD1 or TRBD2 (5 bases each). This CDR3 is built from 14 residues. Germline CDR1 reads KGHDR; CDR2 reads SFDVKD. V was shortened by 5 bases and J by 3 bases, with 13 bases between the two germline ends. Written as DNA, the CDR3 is TGTGCCACCAGTGCCTCGAGGGACGACTACGAGCAGTACTTC. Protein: CATSASRDDYEQYF.

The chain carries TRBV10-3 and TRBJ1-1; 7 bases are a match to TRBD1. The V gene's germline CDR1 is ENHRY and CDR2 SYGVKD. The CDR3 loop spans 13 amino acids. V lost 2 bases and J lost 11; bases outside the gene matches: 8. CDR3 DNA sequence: TGTGCCATCAGTGAGAGACGACAGGGAGACGCTTTCTTT. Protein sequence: CAISERRQGDAFF.

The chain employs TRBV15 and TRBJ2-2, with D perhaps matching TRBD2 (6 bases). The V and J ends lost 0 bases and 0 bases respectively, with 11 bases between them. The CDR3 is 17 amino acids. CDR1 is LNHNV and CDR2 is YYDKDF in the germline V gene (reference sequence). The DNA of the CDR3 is TGTGCCACCAGCAGAGAGGCCGGGACTTCGAACACCGGGGAGCTGTTTTTT. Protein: CATSREAGTSNTGELFF. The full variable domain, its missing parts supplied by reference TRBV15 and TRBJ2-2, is DAMVIQNPRYQVTQFGKPVTLSCSQTLNHNVMYWYQQKSSQAPKLLFHYYDKDFNNEADTPDNFQSRRPNTSFCFLDIRSPGLGDTAMYLCATSREAGTSNTGELFFGEGSRLTVL.

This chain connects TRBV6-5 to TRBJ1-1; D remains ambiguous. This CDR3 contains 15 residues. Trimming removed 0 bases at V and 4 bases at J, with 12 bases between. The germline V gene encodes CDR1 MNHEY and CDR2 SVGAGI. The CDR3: CASSYSSGGITEAFF. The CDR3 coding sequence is TGTGCCAGCAGTTACTCCTCAGGTGGGATCACTGAAGCTTTCTTT.